This T cell receptor (beta chain) was sequenced for a study of control samples from healthy donors and cancer patients. Assay used: immunoSEQ multiplex PCR; TCRdb lists only in-frame clones, some missing. Among some 130,000 clones listed, approximately 90% were seen once. This clone turned up a few times. V gave up 3 bases and J gave up 4 bases; unmatched junction bases: 10. This CDR3 is 17 amino acids long. Germline values: CDR1 SGHRS, CDR2 YFSETQ. This chain connects TRBV5-1 to TRBJ2-6; 7 bases are a match to TRBD1. The specimen was blood. The TCR sequence derives from a woman aged 45-59 years in good health. The CDR3 DNA reads as TGCGCCAGCAGCTACTTTCCGACAGGGAACGGGGCCAACGTCCTGACTTTC. Translation: CASSYFPTGNGANVLTF.